The TCR beta chain under discussion was sequenced for a study of T cell changes during pregnancy in multiple sclerosis. CDR3 length equals 12 residues. Germline lookup yields CDR1 ENHRY and CDR2 SYGVKD. V lost 0 bases to trimming and J lost 4 bases, with 4 bases between them. Method: immunoSEQ multiplex PCR; TCRdb's copy keeps in-frame clones and lacks some. The sample consists of 50,000 to 75,000 clones, about 93% of them appearing once. V is TRBV10-3 and J is TRBJ2-7; no reliable D call. The TCR was taken from a female donor with multiple sclerosis, enrolled in a pregnancy study. The input for sequencing was CD8+ T cells from peripheral blood mononuclear cells, taken in the third trimester of pregnancy. The CDR3 DNA sequence: TGTGCCATCAGTGAGTCGACTTACGAGCAGTACTTC. Amino acid sequence: CAISESTYEQYF.